This is a list of T cell receptor beta chains from one sample in a study of blood T cell repertoires in COVID-19. Repertoires were generated with immunoSEQ multiplex PCR, while TCRdb's copy carries only in-frame clones and drops some. The sample lists over 55,000 clones, about 89% occurring once. Input material: peripheral blood. These receptors were taken from a man aged 50-60 years with active COVID-19. Both conserved end residues are part of each CDR3. Each record gives: clone size, V gene, CDR3 length, J gene, D gene, CDR3 protein, CDR3 DNA. D genes are given only for firm matches. The size of a clone is reported for some rows only, either as once, few or many, or as a class for expanded clones.

clone size: -
V gene: TRBV7-3
CDR3 length: 16
J gene: TRBJ2-3
D gene: TRBD2
CDR3 protein: CASSPLAGAHTDTQYF
CDR3 DNA: TGTGCCAGCAGCCCATTAGCGGGGGCCCACACAGATACGCAGTATTTT

clone size: once
V gene: TRBV5-6
CDR3 length: 16
J gene: TRBJ1-1
D gene: TRBD1
CDR3 protein: CASIRQGALTNTEAFF
CDR3 DNA: TGTGCCAGCATACGACAGGGGGCTTTGACGAACACTGAAGCTTTCTTT

clone size: once
V gene: TRBV5-6
CDR3 length: 15
J gene: TRBJ1-2
D gene: TRBD1
CDR3 protein: CASSVTDRDLGGYTF
CDR3 DNA: TGTGCCAGCAGCGTAACCGACAGGGACCTCGGTGGCTACACCTTC

clone size: once
V gene: TRBV3-1/TRBV3-2
CDR3 length: 15
J gene: TRBJ2-3
D gene: TRBD1
CDR3 protein: CASRDHRGQADTQYF
CDR3 DNA: TGTGCCAGCAGGGATCACAGGGGGCAGGCAGATACGCAGTATTTT

clone size: -
V gene: TRBV28
CDR3 length: 15
J gene: TRBJ2-7
D gene: TRBD1
CDR3 protein: CASSQNRDSFYEQYF
CDR3 DNA: TGTGCCAGCAGTCAGAATAGGGACAGCTTCTACGAGCAGTACTTC

clone size: -
V gene: TRBV28
CDR3 length: 14
J gene: TRBJ2-7
D gene: TRBD1
CDR3 protein: CASSLWDRAYEQYF
CDR3 DNA: TGTGCCAGCAGTTTATGGGACAGGGCCTACGAGCAGTACTTC

clone size: -
V gene: TRBV30
CDR3 length: 15
J gene: TRBJ2-3
D gene: -
CDR3 protein: CAWTIRHVPTDTQYF
CDR3 DNA: TGTGCCTGGACTATCAGGCACGTGCCCACAGATACGCAGTATTTT

clone size: -
V gene: TRBV9
CDR3 length: 16
J gene: TRBJ2-5
D gene: TRBD1
CDR3 protein: CASSGSGTGVSETQYF
CDR3 DNA: TGTGCCAGCAGCGGCTCCGGGACAGGGGTGTCGGAGACCCAGTACTTC

clone size: -
V gene: TRBV19
CDR3 length: 15
J gene: TRBJ2-5
D gene: -
CDR3 protein: CASSNWTARQETQYF
CDR3 DNA: TGTGCCAGTAGTAACTGGACTGCCCGGCAAGAGACCCAGTACTTC

clone size: -
V gene: TRBV4-3
CDR3 length: 15
J gene: TRBJ1-2
D gene: -
CDR3 protein: CASSQYVSFNYGYTF
CDR3 DNA: TGCGCCAGCAGCCAATATGTGTCTTTTAACTATGGCTACACCTTC

clone size: -
V gene: TRBV7-9
CDR3 length: 15
J gene: TRBJ2-1
D gene: TRBD1
CDR3 protein: CASSSQGPGDNEQFF
CDR3 DNA: TGTGCCAGCAGCTCACAGGGGCCCGGAGACAATGAGCAGTTCTTC

clone size: -
V gene: TRBV24-1
CDR3 length: 15
J gene: TRBJ2-7
D gene: -
CDR3 protein: CATSDQIQGSHEQYF
CDR3 DNA: TGTGCCACCAGTGACCAAATACAGGGATCCCACGAGCAGTACTTC

clone size: once
V gene: TRBV19
CDR3 length: 15
J gene: TRBJ2-1
D gene: TRBD2
CDR3 protein: CASSLTSGRVNEQFF
CDR3 DNA: TGTGCCAGTAGCCTAACTAGCGGGAGAGTTAATGAGCAGTTCTTC

clone size: few
V gene: TRBV25-1
CDR3 length: 13
J gene: TRBJ2-2
D gene: -
CDR3 protein: CASSGQATGELFF
CDR3 DNA: TGTGCCAGCAGTGGACAGGCGACCGGGGAGCTGTTTTTT

clone size: -
V gene: TRBV6-1
CDR3 length: 13
J gene: TRBJ2-5
D gene: -
CDR3 protein: CASSDGNLETQYF
CDR3 DNA: TGTGCCAGCAGTGACGGGAATCTGGAGACCCAGTACTTC

clone size: -
V gene: TRBV20-1
CDR3 length: 11
J gene: TRBJ1-1
D gene: -
CDR3 protein: CSARVYPEAFF
CDR3 DNA: TGCAGTGCTAGAGTATATCCTGAAGCTTTCTTT

clone size: -
V gene: TRBV7-6
CDR3 length: 16
J gene: TRBJ2-2
D gene: -
CDR3 protein: CASSLALRGYTGELFF
CDR3 DNA: TGTGCCAGCAGCTTAGCGCTAAGGGGGTACACCGGGGAGCTGTTTTTT

clone size: -
V gene: TRBV5-1
CDR3 length: 16
J gene: TRBJ2-1
D gene: TRBD2
CDR3 protein: CASSPFGGSGYNEQFF
CDR3 DNA: TGCGCCAGCAGCCCCTTTGGCGGGAGTGGGTACAATGAGCAGTTCTTC

clone size: -
V gene: TRBV6-2/TRBV6-3
CDR3 length: 15
J gene: TRBJ2-1
D gene: -
CDR3 protein: CASSYPTGSGNEQFF
CDR3 DNA: TGTGCCAGCAGTTACCCCACAGGGTCGGGGAATGAGCAGTTCTTC

clone size: -
V gene: TRBV12-5
CDR3 length: 15
J gene: TRBJ1-1
D gene: TRBD1
CDR3 protein: CASGPQGARTTEAFF
CDR3 DNA: TGTGCTAGTGGACCTCAGGGGGCGCGAACAACTGAAGCTTTCTTT

clone size: few
V gene: TRBV5-1
CDR3 length: 12
J gene: TRBJ2-7
D gene: -
CDR3 protein: CASPEGSYEQYF
CDR3 DNA: TGCGCCAGCCCAGAGGGTTCCTACGAGCAGTACTTC

clone size: -
V gene: TRBV5-1
CDR3 length: 16
J gene: TRBJ2-7
D gene: -
CDR3 protein: CASSLIVGRSSYEQYF
CDR3 DNA: TGCGCCAGCAGCTTGATTGTGGGTAGGAGCTCCTACGAGCAGTACTTC

clone size: -
V gene: TRBV19
CDR3 length: 16
J gene: TRBJ2-5
D gene: TRBD1
CDR3 protein: CASSVWTGGSKETQYF
CDR3 DNA: TGTGCCAGTAGTGTCTGGACAGGGGGGTCGAAAGAGACCCAGTACTTC